The following is a T cell receptor (beta chain) sequence with its context. The CDR3 covers 15 residues. In germline, CDR1 is MNHNS, CDR2 SASEGT. Trimming removed 5 bases from V and 3 bases from J, with 14 bases in between. This sample was included in a study of cytomegalovirus exposure and HLA in healthy donors. PCR primers comprised 60 Vbeta and 13 Jbeta primers. Here immunoSEQ multiplex PCR was the method, and the copy in TCRdb shows in-frame clones only, minus some. The table shows 95,000 to 150,000 clones, with approximately 80% occurring only once. The chain has TRBV6-1 and TRBJ1-5; the D gene is possibly TRBD1 (6 bases). Sequencing was performed on PBMCs. The TCR was taken from a woman in her 40s in good health and CMV-seropositive. The CDR3 nucleotides read TGTGCCAGCAGTCGGGACACTTCACTCAATCAGCCCCAGCATTTT. Amino acids: CASSRDTSLNQPQHF.